This TCR beta chain emerged from a study of T cells in Graves' hyperthyroidism and ophthalmopathy. On the study more broadly: Once the initial diagnosis was made, peripheral blood was obtained before any treatment.

Germline V CDR1 and CDR2: DFQATT, SNEGSKA (reference sequence). The trim removed 0 bases at V and 4 bases at J, leaving 8 bases unmatched. The CDR3 is 15 amino acids. Diagnoses were established using clinical symptoms, serum thyroxine and TRAb, thyroid ultrasound and orbital computed tomography. The blood specimen was taken at initial hyperthyroidism diagnosis, before any ophthalmopathy symptoms. Study results and limitations: The blood repertoire included most of the expanded thyroid clonotypes above 0.001.

Amplified TCR beta CDR3 regions derived from RNA transcripts. First-round RT-PCR with HTBI primers amplified the TCR CDR3 region. TCRdb reprocessed the multiplex PCR reads with MiXCR, giving one entry per CDR3 protein. This sample has some 350,000 distinct CDR3 sequences, with roughly 14% found just once. For this clonotype: Its antigen is unidentified.

The source material was blood. The chain couples TRBV20-1 to TRBJ2-5, with TRBD2 matching over 7 bases. The receptor was derived from a woman aged 18-30 years with Graves' hyperthyroidism that later progressed to Graves' ophthalmopathy. The CDR3 is CSARDPLTSPETQYF. The CDR3 DNA follows: TGCAGTGCTAGAGATCCCTTGACTAGCCCAGAGACCCAGTACTTC.